This TCR beta chain was identified in a study of shared clonotypes between healthy human individuals. Notes on the study in general: Depth was large, yet rarefaction showed that sorted-subset sequencing was incomplete. Against clonotypes common to all four donors, non-shared ones had lower generation probabilities.

Of note for this clone: Its matching antigen is unknown.

Generated by immunoSEQ multiplex PCR, the TCRdb table keeps only in-frame clones and is missing some. Of some 380,000 clones in the sample, 95% to 97% were seen once. The ends lost 5 bases at V and 7 bases at J; junction bases unmatched: 15. The CDR3 covers 18 residues. Germline CDR1 reads MDHEN; CDR2 reads SYDVKM. The chain employs TRBV28 and TRBJ2-2, with 11 positions matching TRBD2. The sequence was collected from a young man in good health. Specimen: memory CD8+ T cells sorted from blood. Specified subset: CD45RO+ cells pooled with CCR7-negative TemRA cells. The CDR3 nucleotides are TGTGCCAGCAGTCCCCTCCTCCTGCGACTAGCGGGAAGCGGGGAGCTGTTTTTT. This translates into CASSPLLLRLAGSGELFF.